Following are 10 T cell receptor beta chains from one sample sequenced in a study of T cells in localized non-small cell lung cancer. The assay was immunoSEQ multiplex PCR, and TCRdb's table has in-frame clones only and misses some. The sample lists 13,000 to 15,000 clones, about 80% occurring once. The source was peripheral blood, collected before any cancer treatment. All receptors derive from a female donor aged 60 or older with stage I squamous cell lung carcinoma.

The chain carries TRBV11-3 and TRBJ2-5; a possible D gene is TRBD2 (5 bases). The V and J ends lost 1 base and 8 bases respectively, with 14 bases between them. The CDR3 contains 14 residues. Germline assignment: CDR1 SGHNT and CDR2 YENEEA. The CDR3 protein is CASSLVSHGDTQYF. In nucleotides, the CDR3 is TGTGCCAGCAGCTTAGTTTCCCACGGGGATACCCAGTACTTC.

This clone was seen more than once but under ten times. The V gene is TRBV5-4, the J gene TRBJ1-2; TRBD1 matches at 9 bases. J was trimmed by 4 bases and V by 0 bases; bases with no gene match: 4. The CDR3 runs 15 residues. Germline CDR1 reads SGHNT; CDR2 reads YYREEE (reference sequence). The CDR3 DNA follows: TGTGCCAGCAGCTTGGAGGGACAGGGCGGCTATGGCTACACCTTC. It specifies CASSLEGQGGYGYTF.

This chain joins TRBV9 and TRBJ2-5; a possible D gene is TRBD2 (5 bases). The CDR3 spans 14 residues. The V and J ends lost 4 bases and 2 bases respectively, with 12 bases between them. The V gene's germline CDR1 is SGDLS and CDR2 YYNGEE. Here the CDR3 DNA reads TGTGCCAGCAGCCCGGGGAGAAGGCAAGAGACCCAGTACTTC. The encoded protein is CASSPGRRQETQYF.

The chain links TRBV29-1 to TRBJ1-3, with a possible D match to TRBD1 (5 bases). Germline V CDR1 and CDR2: SQVTM, ANQGSEA. Between the trimmed V and J ends, which lost 5 bases and 0 bases, there was a span of 14 bases. CDR3 length: 15 amino acids. CDR3 sequence reads: CSVMLGTTSGNTIYF. The CDR3 DNA reads TGCAGCGTTATGCTAGGGACTACCTCTGGAAACACCATATATTTT.

This chain links TRBV27 with TRBJ1-1; no reliable D call. In germline, CDR1 is MNHEY, CDR2 SMNVEV (reference sequence). The V gene lost 4 bases and the J gene lost 1 base, with 7 bases spanning the gap. CDR3 length: 13 residues. The CDR3 here is CASSWASNTEAFF. In DNA form, the CDR3 reads TGTGCCAGCAGTTGGGCTTCGAACACTGAAGCTTTCTTT.

The V gene is TRBV4-3, the J gene TRBJ2-3; maybe TRBD2 (6 bases). This CDR3 comprises 18 residues. Trimming removed 0 bases from V and 4 bases from J, with 20 bases in between. Germline CDR1 LGHNA, CDR2 YSLEER. The CDR3 DNA follows: TGCGCCAGCAGCCAAGATTCAGGAGGGGTTGGTAGCGCAGATACGCAGTATTTT. It codes for CASSQDSGGVGSADTQYF.

A few counts support this clone. V usage is TRBV7-9 and J usage is TRBJ1-1; TRBD1 might be the D (5 bases). The CDR3 extends over 14 amino acids. The germline CDR1 and CDR2 sequences are SEHNR and FQNEAQ (reference sequence). Trimming took off 0 bases at V and 0 bases at J, with 5 bases between the two ends. The CDR3 reads CASSLAQVNTEAFF. DNA of the CDR3: TGTGCCAGCAGCTTAGCACAGGTGAACACTGAAGCTTTCTTT.

This chain connects TRBV6-1 to TRBJ1-1, with 7 bases identical to TRBD1. J lost 6 bases, V lost 7 bases, and 11 bases had no gene match. The CDR3 runs 14 residues. Germline values: CDR1 MNHNS, CDR2 SASEGT. The CDR3 sequence: CASNLQTGRPEAFF. CDR3 coding DNA: TGTGCCAGCAACCTACAGACAGGGAGGCCTGAAGCTTTCTTT.

The chain is built from TRBV29-1 and TRBJ1-1; D perhaps matches TRBD1 (6 bases). The CDR3 contains 12 residues. Trimming pared 7 bases from V and 8 bases from J, leaving 17 bases between. CDR1 SQVTM and CDR2 ANQGSEA come from the germline V gene. The CDR3 loop reads CSEVHRVREAFF. The CDR3 DNA sequence: TGCAGCGAAGTACACAGGGTGCGCGAAGCTTTCTTT.

In this sample, this clone turned up once. The chain carries TRBV15 and TRBJ2-5; 10 bases agree with TRBD1. CDR1 LNHNV and CDR2 YYDKDF come from the germline V gene (reference sequence). V shed 1 base, J shed 4 bases, and the junction held 3 bases outside the gene matches. This CDR3 is 15 amino acids long. The CDR3: CATSRVDRGPETQYF. In DNA form, the CDR3 reads TGTGCCACCAGCAGAGTTGACAGGGGGCCAGAGACCCAGTACTTC.